This T cell receptor beta chain was obtained from a study of blood T cell repertoires in COVID-19. About the study: There were acute and convalescent COVID-19 samples, and they came from the United States, Italy and Spain.

How the authors handled the data: Reference gene primer amplification gave nucleated cell count estimates. TCRdb's copy holds only in-frame clones and misses some; the assay was immunoSEQ multiplex PCR. The V and J calls and clone size are taken from that table; D and trimming were inferred from the DNA. Here the sample spans 250,000 or so clones, nearly 90% being singletons. What was sequenced was peripheral blood. This receptor was obtained from a woman aged 55-70 years with COVID-19, enrolled during active disease.

The CDR3 DNA sequence: TGTGCCAGTAGTGCACATAAGTCCAATCAGCCCCAGCATTTT. This codes for CASSAHKSNQPQHF. The rearrangement links TRBV19 to TRBJ1-5; D unclear. The CDR3 is 14 residues long. Germline assignment: CDR1 LNHDA and CDR2 SQIVND (reference sequence). V shed 5 bases and J shed 3 bases, with 11 bases lying between them.